This entry concerns a single T cell receptor beta chain. The antigen is undetermined. Other DNA sequences in the sample encode the same CDR3. The sample comes from a study of shared clonotypes between healthy human individuals. Broader study findings: For naive CD4 cells, 4% to 6% of clonotypes were shared across a handful of donors.

The V end was cut by 3 bases, the J end by 0 bases, with 8 bases between. The CDR3 has 14 residues. Germline CDR1 is MNHEY and CDR2 is SMNVEV (reference sequence). Profiled with immunoSEQ multiplex PCR; TCRdb holds only in-frame clones, not every one. Here the sample spans around 1.9 million clones, approximately 94% being singletons. Positively selected for CCR7, the CD45RO-negative cells used as naive CD8 cells excluded terminally differentiated effector memory CD45RA+ cells. The receptor comes from a man younger than 35 in good health. Some clones in this sample may be carry-over from other donors' samples. V gene TRBV27 combines with J gene TRBJ2-5, with D possibly being TRBD1 or TRBD2 (5 bases each). The sample was naive CD8+ T cells from PBMCs. The chain's CDR3 is CASSFVGHQETQYF. CDR3 DNA: TGTGCCAGCAGTTTCGTGGGACACCAAGAGACCCAGTACTTC.